A selection of T cell receptor beta chains follows, all from one sample in a study of T-cell memory formation after mild COVID-19. In TCRdb, the 5' RACE reads were re-called with MiXCR into one record per CDR3 protein. The sample consists of roughly 400,000 distinct CDR3 sequences, about a sixth of them appearing once. Sequenced: PBMCs or a T cell subset sorted from them (not recorded which). Every receptor here comes from a young man who had mild COVID-19 (a few samples of this study predate the infection). Cell type and time point are not known. The CDR3 runs from the conserved cysteine through the conserved F or W. D genes are given only for firm matches. Clone size, where shown, is once, few, many, or a class for clones that have expanded.

cdr3_length clone_size d_call j_call v_call cdr3_aa cdr3_nt
16 . TRBD2 TRBJ2-1 TRBV5-4 CASSLDPAGGPNEQFF TGTGCCAGCAGCTTGGATCCGGCGGGGGGCCCCAATGAGCAGTTCTTC
16 . . TRBJ1-2 TRBV7-2 CASSLQSGSTNYGYTF TGTGCCAGCAGCCTTCAATCGGGGTCCACTAACTATGGCTACACCTTC
14 many TRBD2 TRBJ2-1 TRBV12-3/TRBV12-4 CASSPSGGHNEQFF TGTGCCAGCAGCCCTAGCGGGGGGCATAATGAGCAGTTCTTC
12 . . TRBJ1-1 TRBV20-1 CSAEGLGTEAFF TGCAGTGCTGAAGGACTGGGCACTGAAGCTTTCTTT
13 few . TRBJ1-2 TRBV7-2 CASSFSRADGYTF TGTGCCAGCAGCTTTTCTAGGGCGGATGGCTACACCTTC
16 few . TRBJ2-1 TRBV9 CASSVGGGPAYNEQFF TGTGCCAGCAGCGTAGGGGGGGGGCCCGCCTACAATGAGCAGTTCTTC
14 few . TRBJ1-3 TRBV7-2 CASSLGRSQNTIYF TGTGCCAGCAGCTTAGGGCGAAGTCAGAACACCATATATTTT
16 . TRBD1 TRBJ2-5 TRBV15 CATSREKGTGEETQYF TGTGCCACCAGCAGAGAAAAGGGGACAGGGGAAGAGACCCAGTACTTC
16 few . TRBJ2-1 TRBV28 CASSFLGQAAYNEQFF TGTGCCAGCAGTTTCCTGGGGCAGGCGGCCTACAATGAGCAGTTCTTC
14 few TRBD1 TRBJ2-7 TRBV12-3/TRBV12-4 CASSRRQGDSEQYF TGTGCCAGCAGCCGGCGACAGGGGGATAGCGAGCAGTACTTC
14 few . TRBJ2-3 TRBV6-5 CASSYSNLRPRQYF TGTGCCAGCAGTTACTCGAACTTGAGACCTCGGCAGTATTTT
14 few . TRBJ1-5 TRBV20-1 CSARAATVNQPQHF TGCAGTGCTAGAGCGGCGACAGTAAATCAGCCCCAGCATTTT
19 . TRBD1 TRBJ1-5 TRBV7-6 CASSLKMGQGAISNQPQHF TGTGCCAGCAGCTTAAAGATGGGGCAGGGGGCTATTTCTAATCAGCCCCAGCATTTT
14 . . TRBJ1-2 TRBV28 CASSKQGREYGYTF TGTGCCAGCAGTAAACAGGGAAGGGAGTATGGCTACACCTTC
16 . TRBD1 TRBJ1-2 TRBV24-1 CATSDLAGQGNYGYTF TGTGCCACCAGTGATTTAGCGGGACAGGGGAACTATGGCTACACCTTC
14 few TRBD2 TRBJ2-1 TRBV12-3/TRBV12-4 CASTTGGGYNEQFF TGTGCCAGCACCACCGGGGGGGGCTACAATGAGCAGTTCTTC
14 many . TRBJ2-3 TRBV5-1 CASSLGGITDTQYF TGCGCCAGCAGCTTAGGGGGTATCACAGATACGCAGTATTTT
12 . . TRBJ2-4 TRBV11-2 CASSQQAHIQYF TGTGCCAGCAGTCAGCAGGCACACATTCAGTACTTC
17 . . TRBJ1-4 TRBV12-3/TRBV12-4 CASTSSGGMSANEKLFF TGTGCCAGCACTTCCTCCGGGGGGATGTCAGCTAATGAAAAACTGTTTTTT
15 . . TRBJ1-1 TRBV9 CASSVEGVSGTEAFF TGTGCCAGCAGCGTAGAGGGGGTATCGGGTACTGAAGCTTTCTTT
16 . TRBD2 TRBJ2-1 TRBV10-3 CAISEGLAGGYNEQFF TGTGCCATCAGTGAGGGCCTAGCGGGGGGATACAATGAGCAGTTCTTC
17 . TRBD2 TRBJ2-1 TRBV4-3 CASSHQVRGGRNNEQFF TGCGCCAGCAGCCACCAAGTCCGGGGGGGCCGTAACAATGAGCAGTTCTTC
15 . TRBD1 TRBJ1-2 TRBV5-1 CASSLAGQGATGYTF TGCGCCAGCAGCTTGGCGGGACAGGGGGCGACAGGCTACACCTTC
17 . . TRBJ2-3 TRBV4-3 CASSPSDRRLATDTQYF TGCGCCAGCAGTCCCTCGGACAGAAGATTGGCGACAGATACGCAGTATTTT
12 many . TRBJ2-1 TRBV7-2 CASRLGGNEQFF TGTGCCAGCAGGTTAGGGGGGAATGAGCAGTTCTTC
15 . TRBD2 TRBJ2-1 TRBV7-9 CASRTSGGTYNEQFF TGTGCCAGCAGGACTAGCGGGGGAACCTACAATGAGCAGTTCTTC
15 . . TRBJ2-7 TRBV5-8 CASSLGGRAEYEQYF TGTGCCAGCAGCTTGGGGGGTCGGGCTGAGTACGAGCAGTACTTC
13 few . TRBJ2-5 TRBV7-3 CASSPGLEETQYF TGTGCCAGCAGCCCGGGACTGGAAGAGACCCAGTACTTC
16 few . TRBJ1-2 TRBV4-3 CASSQDQTVPNYGYTF TGCGCCAGCAGCCAAGATCAGACAGTACCCAACTATGGCTACACCTTC
12 . TRBD2 TRBJ2-1 TRBV5-1 CASTSGGSEQFF TGCGCCAGCACGAGCGGGGGGAGTGAGCAGTTCTTC
19 . TRBD1 TRBJ2-4 TRBV5-1 CASSPGTGGIIVAKNIQYF TGCGCCAGCAGTCCTGGGACAGGGGGCATCATAGTTGCCAAAAACATTCAGTACTTC
14 few . TRBJ2-1 TRBV7-2 CASSPLAWGNEQFF TGTGCCAGCAGCCCACTAGCCTGGGGGAATGAGCAGTTCTTC
19 few . TRBJ1-4 TRBV6-5 CASSYAVGRRRLINEKLFF TGTGCCAGCAGTTACGCGGTAGGCCGGAGGAGGCTGATTAATGAAAAACTGTTTTTT
12 many . TRBJ2-1 TRBV11-2 CASRTDTNEQFF TGTGCCAGCAGAACGGACACGAATGAGCAGTTCTTC
11 many . TRBJ2-7 TRBV2 CASSEASEQYF TGTGCCAGCAGTGAGGCCAGCGAGCAGTACTTC
17 few . TRBJ1-3 TRBV7-6 CASSLPGGRGAGNTIYF TGTGCCAGCAGCTTGCCCGGGGGGCGAGGGGCTGGAAACACCATATATTTT
12 . . TRBJ1-3 TRBV5-1 CASTEDGNTIYF TGCGCCAGCACCGAAGACGGGAACACCATATATTTT
15 . . TRBJ2-3 TRBV6-1 CASSEAGRRTDTQYF TGTGCCAGCAGTGAAGCGGGCAGACGCACAGATACGCAGTATTTT
14 few TRBD1 TRBJ1-1 TRBV12-3/TRBV12-4 CASSPNTGETEAFF TGTGCCAGCAGTCCGAATACAGGGGAGACTGAAGCTTTCTTT
10 few . TRBJ1-4 TRBV4-3 CASSQVGLFF TGCGCCAGCAGCCAAGTAGGACTGTTTTTT
14 . . TRBJ1-2 TRBV7-2 CASSLAPVGNGYTF TGTGCCAGCAGCTTAGCCCCCGTGGGGAATGGCTACACCTTC
14 . TRBD1 TRBJ1-6 TRBV6-2/TRBV6-3 CASRLDRGRSPLHF TGTGCCAGCAGACTGGACAGGGGACGCTCACCCCTCCACTTT
14 . . TRBJ1-5 TRBV6-2/TRBV6-3 CASSPPRSNQPQHF TGTGCCAGCAGTCCGCCAAGGAGCAATCAGCCCCAGCATTTT
13 . . TRBJ1-5 TRBV4-1 CASSRQPDQPQHF TGCGCCAGCAGCAGACAGCCGGATCAGCCCCAGCATTTT
15 . . TRBJ2-7 TRBV9 CASSARGDGFSEQYF TGTGCCAGCAGCGCCCGGGGAGACGGATTTAGCGAGCAGTACTTC
15 . TRBD2 TRBJ2-5 TRBV5-1 CASSLAAGGRETQYF TGCGCCAGCAGCTTGGCAGCGGGGGGACGGGAGACCCAGTACTTC
14 . . TRBJ1-1 TRBV30 CAWSRRAGDTEAFF TGTGCCTGGAGTCGGCGGGCGGGGGACACTGAAGCTTTCTTT
16 . . TRBJ2-1 TRBV7-2 CASSLTEYSSYNEQFF TGTGCCAGCAGCTTAACCGAGTACAGCTCCTACAATGAGCAGTTCTTC
14 . . TRBJ2-2 TRBV5-1 CASSLGRLAGELFF TGCGCCAGCAGCCTCGGTCGACTGGCCGGGGAGCTGTTTTTT
12 many . TRBJ1-1 TRBV6-2/TRBV6-3 CASSPIGTEAFF TGTGCCAGCTCGCCTATTGGCACTGAAGCTTTCTTT
13 . . TRBJ2-1 TRBV10-3 CAISQSWDNEQFF TGTGCCATCAGCCAGTCGTGGGACAATGAGCAGTTCTTC
17 . TRBD2 TRBJ2-5 TRBV9 CASSEGSSGGNQETQYF TGTGCCAGCAGCGAGGGGTCTAGCGGGGGGAACCAAGAGACCCAGTACTTC